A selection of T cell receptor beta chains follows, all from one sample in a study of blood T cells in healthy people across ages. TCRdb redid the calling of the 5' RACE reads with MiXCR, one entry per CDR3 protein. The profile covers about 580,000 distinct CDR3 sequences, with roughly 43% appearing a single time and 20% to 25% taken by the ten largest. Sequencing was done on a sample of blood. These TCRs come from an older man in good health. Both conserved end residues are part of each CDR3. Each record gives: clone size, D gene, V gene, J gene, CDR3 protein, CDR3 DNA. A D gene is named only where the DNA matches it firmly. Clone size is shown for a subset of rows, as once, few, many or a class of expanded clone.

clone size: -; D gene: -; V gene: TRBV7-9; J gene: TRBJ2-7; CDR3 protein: CASSSPLWGGNEQYF; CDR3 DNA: TGTGCCAGCAGCTCCCCACTTTGGGGAGGTAACGAGCAGTACTTC
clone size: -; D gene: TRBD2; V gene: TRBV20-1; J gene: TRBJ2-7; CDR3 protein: CSAAREASGTYEQYF; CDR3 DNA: TGCAGTGCCGCTAGGGAGGCTAGCGGGACCTACGAGCAGTACTTC
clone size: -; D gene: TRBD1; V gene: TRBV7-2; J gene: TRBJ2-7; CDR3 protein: CASSLRLQGLYEQYF; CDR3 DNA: TGTGCCAGCAGCTTACGTCTACAGGGGTTATACGAGCAGTACTTC
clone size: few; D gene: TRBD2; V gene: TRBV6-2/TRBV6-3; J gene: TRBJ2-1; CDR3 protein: CAVKREDVNEQFF; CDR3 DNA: TGTGCCGTCAAGCGGGAGGATGTCAATGAGCAGTTCTTC
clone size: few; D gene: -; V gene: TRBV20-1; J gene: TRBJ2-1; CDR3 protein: CSVSQAYNEQFF; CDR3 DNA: TGCAGTGTATCACAGGCCTACAATGAGCAGTTCTTC
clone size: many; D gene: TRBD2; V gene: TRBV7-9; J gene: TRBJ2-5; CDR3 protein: CASTAPSGRQTQYF; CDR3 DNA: TGTGCCAGCACCGCACCTAGCGGGAGACAGACCCAGTACTTC
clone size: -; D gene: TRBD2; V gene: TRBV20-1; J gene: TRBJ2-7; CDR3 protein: CSAQRLAPPYEQYF; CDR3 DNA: TGCAGTGCCCAGCGACTAGCGCCTCCCTACGAGCAGTACTTC
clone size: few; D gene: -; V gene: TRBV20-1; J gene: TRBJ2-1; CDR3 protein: CSARVGPYNEQFF; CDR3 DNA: TGCAGTGCTAGAGTTGGGCCGTACAATGAGCAGTTCTTC
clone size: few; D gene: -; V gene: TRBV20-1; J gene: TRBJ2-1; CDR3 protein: CSARGAVSSYNEQFF; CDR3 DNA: TGCAGTGCTAGAGGGGCGGTGTCCTCCTACAATGAGCAGTTCTTC
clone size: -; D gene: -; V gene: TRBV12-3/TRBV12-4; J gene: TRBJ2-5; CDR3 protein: CASSFVRGKNEQYF; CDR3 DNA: TGTGCCAGCAGTTTCGTTAGAGGGAAGAATGAGCAGTACTTC
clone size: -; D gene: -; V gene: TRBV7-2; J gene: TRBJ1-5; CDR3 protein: CAAGNSNQPQHF; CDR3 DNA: TGTGCCGCGGGGAATAGCAATCAGCCCCAGCATTTT
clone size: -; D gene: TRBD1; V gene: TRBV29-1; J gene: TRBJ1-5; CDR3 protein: CSVTDRVGQPQHF; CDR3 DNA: TGCAGCGTAACCGACAGGGTCGGCCAGCCCCAGCATTTT
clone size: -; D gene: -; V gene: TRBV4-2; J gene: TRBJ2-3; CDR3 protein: CASSQDRQDGTDTQYF; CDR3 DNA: TGTGCCAGCAGCCAAGATCGACAGGATGGCACAGATACGCAGTATTTT
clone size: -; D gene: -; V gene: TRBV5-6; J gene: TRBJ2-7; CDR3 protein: CASSPTEPLTYEQYF; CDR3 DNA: TGTGCCAGCAGTCCAACAGAGCCCCTGACCTACGAGCAGTACTTC
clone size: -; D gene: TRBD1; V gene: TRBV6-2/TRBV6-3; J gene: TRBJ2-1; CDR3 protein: CASSDRGASVDEQFF; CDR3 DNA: TGTGCCAGCAGTGACAGGGGAGCCTCGGTGGATGAGCAGTTCTTC
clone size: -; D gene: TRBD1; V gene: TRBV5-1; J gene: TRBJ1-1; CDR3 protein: CASSGGQGYTEAFF; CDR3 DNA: TGCGCCAGCAGCGGGGGACAGGGTTATACTGAAGCTTTCTTT
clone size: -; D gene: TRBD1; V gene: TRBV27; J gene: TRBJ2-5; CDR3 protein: CASSLQGAEGTQYF; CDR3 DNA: TGTGCCAGCAGTCTACAGGGGGCTGAAGGGACCCAGTACTTC
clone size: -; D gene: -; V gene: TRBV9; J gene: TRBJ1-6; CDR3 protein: CASSARILTGFDNSPLHF; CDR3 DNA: TGTGCCAGCAGCGCGCGAATTTTAACAGGGTTCGACAATTCACCCCTCCACTTT
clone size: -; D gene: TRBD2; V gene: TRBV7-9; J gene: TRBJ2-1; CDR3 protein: CASSLRGGLEVSEQFF; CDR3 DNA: TGTGCCAGCAGCTTGAGGGGGGGACTAGAGGTGAGTGAGCAGTTCTTC
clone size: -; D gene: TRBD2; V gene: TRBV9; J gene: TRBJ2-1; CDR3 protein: CASSVRLAGDGEQFF; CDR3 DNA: TGTGCCAGCAGCGTACGACTAGCGGGAGATGGTGAGCAGTTCTTC
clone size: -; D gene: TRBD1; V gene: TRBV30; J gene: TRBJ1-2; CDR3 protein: CARVGPNRGSGYTF; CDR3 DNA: TGTGCCAGGGTGGGCCCAAACAGGGGCAGTGGCTACACCTTC
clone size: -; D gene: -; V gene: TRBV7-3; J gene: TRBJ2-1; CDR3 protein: CASSPQTGNEQFF; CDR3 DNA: TGTGCCAGCAGCCCACAGACTGGCAATGAGCAGTTCTTC
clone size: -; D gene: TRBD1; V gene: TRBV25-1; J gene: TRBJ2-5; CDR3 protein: CASSAPGTGVRTQYF; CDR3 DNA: TGTGCCAGCAGTGCCCCAGGGACAGGGGTGAGGACCCAGTACTTC
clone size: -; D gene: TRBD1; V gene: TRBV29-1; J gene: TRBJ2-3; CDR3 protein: CSVRDRGLTTDTQYF; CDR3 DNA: TGCAGCGTCAGGGACAGGGGGCTGACCACAGATACGCAGTATTTT
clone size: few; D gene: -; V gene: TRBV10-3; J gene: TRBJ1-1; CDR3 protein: CAISESIPSNTEAFF; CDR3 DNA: TGTGCCATCAGTGAGTCGATCCCCTCAAACACTGAAGCTTTCTTT
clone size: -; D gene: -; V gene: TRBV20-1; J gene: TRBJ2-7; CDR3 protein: CSAEAKYEQYF; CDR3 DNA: TGCAGTGCTGAGGCTAAGTACGAGCAGTACTTC
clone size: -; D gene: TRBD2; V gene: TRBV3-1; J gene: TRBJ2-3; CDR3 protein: CASSRQRGYTDTQYF; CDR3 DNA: TGTGCCAGCAGCCGACAGCGGGGATACACAGATACGCAGTATTTT
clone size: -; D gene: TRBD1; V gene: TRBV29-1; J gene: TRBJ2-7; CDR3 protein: CSVASGTGGGEQYF; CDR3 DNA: TGCAGCGTGGCCTCCGGGACAGGGGGTGGGGAGCAGTACTTC
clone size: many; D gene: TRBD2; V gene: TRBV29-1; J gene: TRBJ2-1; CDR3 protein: CSVYGSGSEQFF; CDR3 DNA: TGCAGCGTTTACGGTAGCGGGAGTGAGCAGTTCTTC
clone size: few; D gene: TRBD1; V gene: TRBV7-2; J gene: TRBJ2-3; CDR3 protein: CASSLERQGSDTQYF; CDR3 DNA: TGTGCCAGCAGCTTAGAAAGACAGGGTTCCGATACGCAGTATTTT
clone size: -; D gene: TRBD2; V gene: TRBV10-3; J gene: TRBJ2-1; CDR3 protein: CAISGTSGGPSYKEQFF; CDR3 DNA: TGTGCCATCAGTGGGACTAGCGGGGGCCCCTCCTACAAGGAGCAGTTCTTC
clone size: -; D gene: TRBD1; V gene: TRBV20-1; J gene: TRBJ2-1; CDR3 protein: CSARDRGLGEQFF; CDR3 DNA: TGCAGTGCTAGGGACAGGGGGCTTGGTGAGCAGTTCTTC
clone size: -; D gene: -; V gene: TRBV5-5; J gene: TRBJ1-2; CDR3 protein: CASSPLAGDSLGYTF; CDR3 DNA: TGTGCCAGCAGCCCTCTGGCAGGGGATTCGCTTGGCTACACCTTC
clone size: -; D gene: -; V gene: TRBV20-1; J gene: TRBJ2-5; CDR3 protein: CSASEGGETQYF; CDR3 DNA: TGCAGTGCTAGTGAGGGAGGAGAGACCCAGTACTTC
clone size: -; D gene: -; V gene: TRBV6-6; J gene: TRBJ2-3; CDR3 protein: CASSYLLEGPTDTQYF; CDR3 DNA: TGTGCCAGCAGTTACCTACTCGAGGGCCCGACAGATACGCAGTATTTT
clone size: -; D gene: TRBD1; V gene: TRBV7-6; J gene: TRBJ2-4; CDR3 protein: CASSLGTQGAGNIQYF; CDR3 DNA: TGTGCCAGCAGCTTAGGCACACAGGGGGCTGGAAACATTCAGTACTTC